These 17 T cell receptor beta chains were all obtained from the same sample, sequenced in a study of cytomegalovirus exposure and HLA in healthy donors. Libraries were prepared by immunoSEQ multiplex PCR; TCRdb keeps only in-frame clonotypes and omits some of them. The data show 97,000 or so clones, with around nine tenths seen just once and 3% to 4% held by the top ten. Sequencing used PBMCs. The source of these receptors is a woman aged 25-40 years in good health and CMV-seronegative.

The gene calls are TRBV15 and TRBJ2-1; 12 nucleotides align to TRBD1. CDR3 length: 15 amino acids. The V gene's germline CDR1 is LNHNV and CDR2 YYDKDF (reference sequence). Losses at the gene ends were 7 bases for V and 5 bases for J; bases not matched to a gene: 6. Here the CDR3 reads CATNTGQGADNEQFF. DNA of the CDR3: TGTGCCACCAACACGGGACAGGGGGCGGACAATGAGCAGTTCTTC.

V and J are TRBV7-2 and TRBJ1-2; 7 positions match TRBD1. The CDR3 spans 13 residues. The germline gives CDR1 SGHTA, CDR2 FQGNSA. J lost 4 bases, V lost 5 bases, and 4 bases had no gene match. CDR3 DNA: TGTGCCAGCAGCGAAGGGACAGCCTATGGCTACACCTTC. It yields the protein CASSEGTAYGYTF.

V gene TRBV6-5 combines with J gene TRBJ2-7, with D unclear. Per germline, CDR1 MNHEY and CDR2 SVGAGI. V was shortened by 7 bases and J by 0 bases, with 7 bases between the two germline ends. CDR3 length equals 12 residues. This chain's CDR3 is CASTAISYEQYF. In DNA form, the CDR3 reads TGTGCCAGCACCGCTATCTCCTACGAGCAGTACTTC.

The chain couples TRBV19 to TRBJ1-1; D is undetermined. Trimming took off 7 bases at V and 5 bases at J, with 11 bases between the two ends. The CDR3 contains 12 residues. Germline lookup yields CDR1 LNHDA and CDR2 SQIVND (reference sequence). For the CDR3, the DNA is TGTGCCAGTAAGGCACGGGAGACTGAAGCTTTCTTT. Amino acid sequence: CASKARETEAFF.

V usage is TRBV7-9 and J usage is TRBJ2-7; D remains unclear. CDR3 length: 12 amino acids. V lost 1 base and J 8 bases, leaving 9 bases between the germline ends. The germline V gene encodes CDR1 SEHNR and CDR2 FQNEAQ (reference sequence). The CDR3 spells CASSLGDTQQYF. For the CDR3, the DNA is TGTGCCAGCAGCTTAGGTGACACCCAGCAGTACTTC.

The chain couples TRBV11-2 to TRBJ2-7; 10 nucleotides match TRBD2. CDR3 size: 19 residues. Germline V gene data show CDR1 as SGHAT and CDR2 as FQNNGV. Trimming at V came to 0 bases and at J to 1 base, leaving 12 bases not matched to a gene. CDR3 in DNA: TGTGCCAGCAGCTTAGAGTCGGCTAGCGGGGGCTTGTGGTCCTACGAGCAGTACTTC. Its translation: CASSLESASGGLWSYEQYF. The entire variable domain, with the rest obtained from reference TRBV11-2 and TRBJ2-7, is as follows: EAGVAQSPRYKIIEKRQSVAFWCNPISGHATLYWYQQILGQGPKLLIQFQNNGVVDDSQLPKDRFSAERLKGVDSTLKIQPAKLEDSAVYLCASSLESASGGLWSYEQYFGPGTRLTVT.

The gene calls are TRBV7-2 and TRBJ1-2; no firm D call. CDR3 length: 12 amino acids. CDR1 is SGHTA, CDR2 FQGNSA, per germline. Deletions cut 5 bases from V and 5 bases from J, with 9 bases between. The chain's CDR3 is CASSPDGYGYTF. In DNA, the CDR3 is TGTGCCAGCAGCCCAGACGGGTATGGCTACACCTTC. Looking up the rest from reference TRBV7-2 and TRBJ1-2 gives the full variable domain: GAGVSQSPSNKVTEKGKDVELRCDPISGHTALYWYRQSLGQGLEFLIYFQGNSAPDKSGLPSDRFSAERTGGSVSTLTIQRTQQEDSAVYLCASSPDGYGYTFGSGTRLTVV.

The gene calls are TRBV29-1 and TRBJ1-3, with D unclear. Germline lookup yields CDR1 SQVTM and CDR2 ANQGSEA. The CDR3 is 13 amino acids. The V and J ends lost 2 bases and 2 bases respectively, with 7 bases between them. CDR3 amino acids: CSVERGTGNTIYF. The CDR3 bases are TGCAGCGTTGAACGCGGAACTGGAAACACCATATATTTT. Drawing the rest from reference TRBV29-1 and TRBJ1-3, the complete variable domain is SAVISQKPSRDICQRGTSLTIQCQVDSQVTMMFWYRQQPGQSLTLIATANQGSEATYESGFVIDKFPISRPNLTFSTLTVSNMSPEDSSIYLCSVERGTGNTIYFGEGSWLTVV.

V and J are TRBV6-5 and TRBJ1-1, with D unresolved. In germline, CDR1 is MNHEY, CDR2 SVGAGI. The length of the CDR3 is 15 residues. V lost 0 bases, J lost 4 bases, and 12 bases lay in between. The CDR3 nucleotides are TGTGCCAGCAGTTACTCGATAAGCGGGTTCACTGAAGCTTTCTTT. It translates to CASSYSISGFTEAFF.

This chain connects TRBV15 to TRBJ2-7; 7 positions match TRBD1. The V and J ends lost 0 bases and 5 bases, in that order; junction bases with no gene match: 7. This CDR3 comprises 15 residues. Germline V CDR1 and CDR2: LNHNV, YYDKDF (reference sequence). CDR3 bases: TGTGCCACCAGCAGAGAGGCGACAGGGTGGGACGAGCAGTACTTC. Residues: CATSREATGWDEQYF.

The V call is TRBV6-6, the J call TRBJ2-7, with 8 bases lining up with TRBD1. CDR3 length: 16 residues. CDR1 and CDR2 from the germline V gene are MNHNY and SVGAGI (reference sequence). The trim removed 6 bases at V and 1 base at J, leaving 11 bases unmatched. The DNA for the CDR3 is TGTGCCAGCAGCCCACCCCGACAGGGGAGGTCCTACGAGCAGTACTTC. Translation: CASSPPRQGRSYEQYF.

This clone was observed a handful of times. The chain is built from TRBV5-6 and TRBJ2-6; tentatively, D is TRBD2 (6 bases). Trimming took off 1 base at V and 4 bases at J, with 15 bases between the two ends. The CDR3 sequence is 17 residues long. CDR1 SGHDT and CDR2 YYEEEE come from the germline V gene. The CDR3 loop reads CASSLRLALSGANVLTF. The DNA of the CDR3 is TGTGCCAGCAGCTTGCGGCTAGCGTTGAGCGGGGCCAACGTCCTGACTTTC.

The J gene is TRBJ2-1, the V gene TRBV19; 13 nucleotides agree with TRBD2. Trimming at V came to 6 bases and at J to 5 bases, leaving 10 bases not matched to a gene. The germline CDR1 and CDR2 sequences are LNHDA and SQIVND (reference sequence). The CDR3 length is 17 residues. CDR3 protein: CASRGTSGRDGDNEQFF. The CDR3 DNA reads as TGTGCCAGTAGAGGAACTAGCGGGAGGGATGGGGACAATGAGCAGTTCTTC.

The chain couples TRBV7-8 to TRBJ1-2; 8 bases line up with TRBD1. CDR3 size: 14 residues. The V gene end was trimmed by 5 bases and the J gene end by 4 bases; junction bases not matched to a gene: 6. In germline, CDR1 is SGHVS, CDR2 FQNEAQ. The CDR3 protein is CASSTRGQGYGYTF. The CDR3 DNA reads as TGTGCCAGCAGCACTAGAGGACAGGGCTATGGCTACACCTTC.

J is TRBJ1-2 and V is TRBV5-4; D ambiguous. The germline V and J ends were trimmed by 0 bases and 8 bases, with 20 bases remaining between them. Germline V gives CDR1 SGHNT, CDR2 YYREEE (reference sequence). This CDR3 is 16 amino acids long. Here the CDR3 reads CASSLERGVGSGGYTF. The CDR3 DNA follows: TGTGCCAGCAGCTTGGAGCGCGGGGTAGGATCGGGCGGCTACACCTTC.

The chain has TRBV7-6 and TRBJ2-7; D perhaps matches TRBD1 (6 bases). The CDR3 loop spans 15 amino acids. Trimming removed 1 base at V and 4 bases at J, with 14 bases between. Germline loops: CDR1 SGHVS, CDR2 FNYEAQ. CDR3 nucleotides: TGTGCCAGCAGCTTAGAGAGGCAGGGGATTTACGAGCAGTACTTC. It specifies CASSLERQGIYEQYF. The variable domain in full, with the rest retrieved from reference TRBV7-6 and TRBJ2-7, is GAGVSQSPRYKVTKRGQDVALRCDPISGHVSLYWYRQALGQGPEFLTYFNYEAQQDKSGLPNDRFSAERPEGSISTLTIQRTEQRDSAMYRCASSLERQGIYEQYFGPGTRLTVT.

The chain uses TRBV29-1 and TRBJ2-2; no clear D gene. The CDR3 totals 13 residues. Germline CDR1 is SQVTM and CDR2 is ANQGSEA. Between the trimmed V and J ends, which lost 5 bases and 3 bases, there was a span of 10 bases. The chain's CDR3 is CSVLKSYTGELFF. In DNA, the CDR3 is TGCAGCGTTCTAAAATCGTACACCGGGGAGCTGTTTTTT.